This section outlines one TCR beta chain sequence together with its context. As yet, its antigen is unknown. 13 Jbeta primers and 60 Vbeta primers were used for the PCR. TCRdb keeps only in-frame clones here, not all; method: immunoSEQ multiplex PCR. The table includes about 130,000 clones, about 86% detected once. Germline V CDR1 and CDR2: GTSNPN, SVGIG (reference sequence). Trimming cost V 2 bases and J 8 bases; bases outside gene matches: 8. The CDR3 runs 13 residues. The data derive from a study of cytomegalovirus exposure and HLA in healthy donors. Study-level findings and limits: Most TCR beta V segments were productive about 87% or about 30% of the time in an earlier analysis. Indistinguishable V segments, including TRBV6-2 and TRBV6-3, were excluded.

The rearrangement links TRBV30 to TRBJ1-2, with 7 nucleotides matching TRBD1. The TCR sequence derives from a woman in her twenties or thirties in good health and CMV-seronegative. Source material: PBMCs. This chain's CDR3 is CAWSTWTGGGYTF. The DNA for the CDR3 is TGTGCCTGGAGTACATGGACAGGCGGGGGCTACACCTTC. Full variable domain (outside the CDR3, taken from reference TRBV30 and TRBJ1-2): SQTIHQWPATLVQPVGSPLSLECTVEGTSNPNLYWYRQAAGRGLQLLFYSVGIGQISSEVPQNLSASRPQDRQFILSSKKLLLSDSGFYLCAWSTWTGGGYTFGSGTRLTVV.